Below, 27 T cell receptor beta chains from the same sample are listed, as sequenced in a study of T-cell reconstitution after alpha-beta-depleted transplantation in children (dated by TCRdb to about 2016). Libraries were prepared through PCR. The reads were generated on an Illumina HiSeq 2500. Molecular barcoding was employed in the preparation of TCR libraries, with unique molecular identifiers being used to normalize TCRbeta repertoire quantification. TCRdb reanalyzed the raw reads on its own, using fastp at Q25 for trimming and MiXCR for clone calling, and kept in-frame beta chains. Merged by CDR3 protein, the rows form single entries marked with the most common genes and DNA. This sample gives fewer than 250,000 distinct CDR3 sequences in total; 6.5% to 9% of them show up just once. The ten largest clones represent approximately 6% of the sample. The treatment or condition label here, explained by the study, means: allogeneic hematopoietic cell transplantation with graft depleted of TCRalphabeta T cells and CD19 B cells.

This material consisted of PBMCs, mostly from graft donor cells, taken 180 days after TCRalphabeta/CD19-depleted stem cell transplant. The receptors were gathered from a male patient under 18 who had a stem cell transplant for acute lymphoblastic leukemia, so the T cells may come from the graft donor.

This clonotype was counted ten times or more. This sequence joins TRBV12-3 or TRBV12-4 and TRBJ2-7, with 7 bases that match TRBD2. V gave up 10 bases and J gave up 2 bases; unmatched junction bases: 8. The CDR3 has 13 amino acids. In DNA, the CDR3 is TGTGCCACCTCCCTGGGACTAACCTACGAGCAGTACTTC. It yields the protein CATSLGLTYEQYF.

This clonotype has ten or more counts. The V call is TRBV7-8, the J call TRBJ2-6, with 11 bases that match TRBD1. V was pared by 5 bases and J by 4 bases, with 10 bases of the junction left unmatched. The CDR3 runs to 18 residues. Germline assignment: CDR1 SGHVS and CDR2 FQNEAQ. CDR3 residues: CASSPRTGGASGANVLTF. The CDR3 bases are TGTGCCAGCAGCCCGAGGACAGGGGGCGCGTCAGGGGCCAACGTCCTGACTTTC.

In this sample, this clonotype turned up a few times. The chain recombines TRBV23-1 with TRBJ1-1, with D perhaps matching TRBD1 (6 bases). TRBV23-1 is reported as an ORF; its role is uncertain. CDR3 length equals 16 residues. Trimming removed 8 bases from V and 2 bases from J, with 21 bases in between. The CDR3 spells CASAPRGSPNNTEAFF. The CDR3 bases are TGCGCCAGCGCACCGAGGGGGTCCCCGAATAACACTGAAGCTTTCTTT.

This clonotype was observed at least ten times. CDR3 coding DNA: TGCGCCAGCAGCAGAGGGGGGGCGCCGGATACGCAGTATTTT. Its protein product is CASSRGGAPDTQYF. The chain links TRBV5-1 to TRBJ2-3; D may be TRBD2 (7 bases). Germline V CDR1 and CDR2: SGHRS, YFSETQ. V lost 4 bases to trimming and J lost 6 bases, with 15 bases between them. The CDR3 spans 14 residues. Full variable domain (remainder filled in from reference TRBV5-1 and TRBJ2-3): KAGVTQTPRYLIKTRGQQVTLSCSPISGHRSVSWYQQTPGQGLQFLFEYFSETQRNKGNFPGRFSGRQFSNSRSEMNVSTLELGDSALYLCASSRGGAPDTQYFGPGTRLTVL.

The sample holds many counts of this clonotype. The J gene is TRBJ1-1, the V gene TRBV11-2; D remains ambiguous. Trimming took 0 bases from V and 3 from J, leaving 14 bases between them. CDR3 length: 16 residues. Germline V gene sequence: CDR1 SGHAT, CDR2 FQNNGV. CDR3 sequence (DNA): TGTGCCAGCAGCTTAGATCTGGGGTCGAGGGACACTGAAGCTTTCTTT. Its translation: CASSLDLGSRDTEAFF.

This clonotype was seen at least ten times. V is TRBV7-3 and J is TRBJ2-3; D unclear. V lost 0 bases, J lost 9 bases, and 16 bases lay in between. The CDR3 loop spans 15 amino acids. Germline-derived CDR1 and CDR2 are SGHTA and FQGTGA. The CDR3 sequence: CASSLTPSPSQTQYF. CDR3 bases: TGTGCCAGCAGCTTAACCCCTTCCCCCTCCCAAACGCAGTATTTT. The variable domain in full, with the rest retrieved from reference TRBV7-3 and TRBJ2-3, is GAGVSQTPSNKVTEKGKYVELRCDPISGHTALYWYRQSLGQGPEFLIYFQGTGAADDSGLPNDRFFAVRPEGSVSTLKIQRTERGDSAVYLCASSLTPSPSQTQYFGPGTRLTVL.

The table lists this clonotype with many counts. The CDR3 is CASSPGVEQFF. In DNA, the CDR3 is TGCGCCAGCAGCCCGGGAGTTGAGCAGTTCTTC. V is TRBV5-1 and J is TRBJ2-1; D perhaps matches TRBD2 (6 bases). CDR1 and CDR2 (germline): SGHRS, YFSETQ. Trimming took 4 bases from V and 9 from J, leaving 8 bases between them. This CDR3 spans 11 amino acids.

This clonotype came up many times. The V and J genes are TRBV7-9 and TRBJ1-1; D gene uncertain. The V end lost 5 bases, the J end lost 3 bases, and 16 bases lay between the germline ends. Germline V gene lookup returns CDR1 SEHNR and CDR2 FQNEAQ (reference sequence). CDR3 length: 15 residues. The CDR3 sequence is CASSATLRGHTEAFF. CDR3 nucleotide sequence: TGTGCCAGCAGCGCGACACTCAGAGGGCACACTGAAGCTTTCTTT.

This clonotype was counted many times. The V call is TRBV4-2, the J call TRBJ2-7; D gene ambiguous. V was clipped by 0 bases and J by 0 bases, with 6 bases between them. The germline gives CDR1 LGHNA, CDR2 YNFKEQ. The CDR3 runs to 14 residues. The CDR3 DNA sequence: TGTGCCAGCAGCCAAGATGATCCCTCCTACGAGCAGTACTTC. Its protein is CASSQDDPSYEQYF.

This clonotype was detected ten times or more. The V and J genes are TRBV29-1 and TRBJ2-7; 10 bases agree with TRBD1. Trimming took 5 bases from V and 0 from J; bases not matched to a gene: 1. Germline-derived CDR1 and CDR2 are SQVTM and ANQGSEA. The CDR3 loop spans 13 amino acids. CDR3 protein: CSVRTGGSYEQYF. DNA of the CDR3: TGCAGCGTTCGGACAGGGGGCTCCTACGAGCAGTACTTC.

This clonotype was seen many times. The gene calls are TRBV12-3 or TRBV12-4 and TRBJ1-5, with TRBD1 matching over 7 bases. The CDR3 covers 15 residues. Germline trimming cut 6 bases from V and 0 bases from J; bases unmatched to any gene: 5. CDR3 sequence: CASSSQGDSNQPQHF. The CDR3 DNA follows: TGTGCCAGCAGCAGCCAGGGGGATAGCAATCAGCCCCAGCATTTT.

There are many counts of this clonotype. The V and J genes are TRBV27 and TRBJ2-7, with D perhaps matching TRBD1 (6 bases). The V end lost 2 bases, the J end lost 6 bases, and 14 bases lay between the germline ends. The CDR3 runs to 14 residues. CDR1 and CDR2 (germline): MNHEY, SMNVEV (reference sequence). The chain's CDR3 is CASSLVRDIGEQYF. For the CDR3, the DNA is TGTGCCAGCAGTTTAGTCCGGGACATCGGCGAGCAGTACTTC.

This clonotype was seen at least ten times. The chain carries TRBV6-1 and TRBJ2-7; D possibly corresponds to TRBD2 (6 bases). CDR3 length: 16 residues. Deletions cut 6 bases from V and 2 bases from J, with 20 bases between. The germline V gene has CDR1 MNHNS and CDR2 SASEGT. CDR3 loop: CASSPQYGGSTYEQYF. CDR3 DNA sequence: TGTGCCAGCAGCCCCCAATATGGAGGGAGTACCTACGAGCAGTACTTC.

This clonotype was detected many times. This sequence joins TRBV4-3 and TRBJ2-1; D is perhaps TRBD1 (6 bases). The CDR3 is 17 amino acids. V was pared by 4 bases and J by 4 bases, with 20 bases between. Germline V gene lookup returns CDR1 LGHNA and CDR2 YSLEER. The CDR3 nucleotides are TGCGCCAGCAGCCGTCATCTGGACAGCCCCGGTTACAATGAGCAGTTCTTC. It is translated as CASSRHLDSPGYNEQFF.

This clonotype was found many times. The rearrangement links TRBV12-3 or TRBV12-4 to TRBJ1-5, with 8 bases identical to TRBD1. The CDR3 spans 13 residues. V was pared by 3 bases and J by 9 bases, with 4 bases of the junction left unmatched. The CDR3 loop reads CASSLGQVAPQHF. CDR3 bases: TGTGCCAGCAGTTTGGGACAGGTCGCGCCCCAGCATTTT.

This clonotype was recorded many times. The chain carries TRBV20-1 and TRBJ2-7; 9 nucleotides match TRBD2. The V segment lost 3 bases and the J segment 5 bases; nucleotides outside the gene matches: 11. This CDR3 is 15 amino acids long. Germline values: CDR1 DFQATT, CDR2 SNEGSKA (reference sequence). Written as DNA, the CDR3 is TGCAGTGCTAGGAACCTGCGGGAGGGCCTCGACGAGCAGTACTTC. The encoded protein is CSARNLREGLDEQYF.

In its sample, this clonotype was seen many times. J is TRBJ2-1 and V is TRBV4-3; 9 bases match TRBD2. The CDR3 has 15 amino acids. Losses at the gene ends were 4 bases for V and 11 bases for J; bases not matched to a gene: 12. Germline lookup yields CDR1 LGHNA and CDR2 YSLEER. DNA of the CDR3: TGCGCCAGCAGCCGCTTGGCTGGCGGGGGGGCTCAGCAGTTCTTC. This codes for CASSRLAGGGAQQFF.

This clonotype came up once. This may be a read error: a much more frequent sequence differs by one nucleotide. The chain uses TRBV5-1 and TRBJ2-3, with D perhaps being TRBD1 or TRBD2 (6 bases each). This CDR3 has 14 amino acids. The germline V gene has CDR1 SGHRS and CDR2 YFSETQ. CDR3 sequence: CASLRGARTDTQCF. CDR3 in DNA: TGCGCCAGCCTCCGCGGGGCAAGGACAGATACGCAGTGTTTT.

This clonotype was detected many times. The chain combines TRBV7-2 with TRBJ2-1; unclear D gene. Germline CDR1 SGHTA, CDR2 FQGNSA. V shed 4 bases and J shed 0 bases, with 16 bases lying between them. The CDR3 spans 17 residues. This CDR3 is CASSSRVGASSYNEQFF. The CDR3 DNA reads TGTGCCAGCAGCTCCCGGGTGGGCGCAAGCTCCTACAATGAGCAGTTCTTC.

This clonotype came up many times. This sequence joins TRBV7-8 and TRBJ2-7; 9 bases match TRBD1. Germline V gene data show CDR1 as SGHVS and CDR2 as FQNEAQ. The CDR3 is made up of 15 amino acids. J gave up 3 bases and V 4 bases, and 7 bases lay outside the gene matches. This CDR3 is CASSSPGTGFYEQYF. The DNA of the CDR3 is TGTGCCAGCAGCTCCCCCGGGACAGGGTTCTACGAGCAGTACTTC. The whole variable domain, filled in from reference TRBV7-8 and TRBJ2-7, reads GAGVSQSPRYKVAKRGQDVALRCDPISGHVSLFWYQQALGQGPEFLTYFQNEAQLDKSGLPSDRFFAERPEGSVSTLKIQRTQQEDSAVYLCASSSPGTGFYEQYFGPGTRLTVT.

This clonotype was seen ten or more times. V gene TRBV4-1 combines with J gene TRBJ2-1; 12 positions match TRBD2. J gave up 3 bases and V 1 base, and 10 bases lay outside the gene matches. This CDR3 region has 19 residues. Germline V gene lookup returns CDR1 MGHRA and CDR2 YSYEKL. CDR3 sequence (DNA): TGCGCCAGCAGCCAAGTACTAGCGGGGGGAGGCAGGGGCTACAATGAGCAGTTCTTC. It yields the protein CASSQVLAGGGRGYNEQFF.

This clonotype was seen ten or more times. The rearrangement uses TRBV11-2 and TRBJ2-7; TRBD1 aligns across 9 bases. Germline values: CDR1 SGHAT, CDR2 FQNNGV. Trimming cost V 1 base and J 5 bases; bases outside gene matches: 0. The CDR3 is 13 residues long. The CDR3 here is CASSLGTGDEQYF. The CDR3 coding sequence is TGTGCCAGCAGCTTAGGGACAGGGGACGAGCAGTACTTC.

At least ten counts were recorded for this clonotype. The J gene is TRBJ2-7, the V gene TRBV20-1; 7 bases align to TRBD2. The CDR3 runs to 14 residues. CDR1 and CDR2 (germline): DFQATT, SNEGSKA (reference sequence). V lost 5 bases, J lost 3 bases, and 10 bases stayed unmatched. The CDR3 sequence: CSAGGGVGDYEQYF. The CDR3 nucleotides read TGCAGTGCTGGGGGGGGAGTTGGGGACTACGAGCAGTACTTC.

This clonotype was found many times. The chain is built from TRBV19 and TRBJ2-4; D unresolved. Trimming took off 6 bases at V and 8 bases at J, with 11 bases between the two ends. The CDR3 spans 12 residues. The germline V gene encodes CDR1 LNHDA and CDR2 SQIVND (reference sequence). Here the CDR3 reads CASSPTYDIQYF. The CDR3 DNA reads as TGTGCCAGTAGCCCGACTTATGACATTCAGTACTTC.

This sequence joins TRBV5-1 and TRBJ1-1; D gene unclear. CDR1 is SGHRS and CDR2 is YFSETQ in the germline V gene. The CDR3 extends over 14 amino acids. Trimming stripped 1 base from V and 1 base from J, with 8 bases between. The CDR3 region is CASSLRQQNTEAFF. Here the CDR3 DNA reads TGCGCCAGCAGCTTGAGGCAGCAGAACACTGAAGCTTTCTTT. The full variable domain, completed using reference TRBV5-1 and TRBJ1-1, is KAGVTQTPRYLIKTRGQQVTLSCSPISGHRSVSWYQQTPGQGLQFLFEYFSETQRNKGNFPGRFSGRQFSNSRSEMNVSTLELGDSALYLCASSLRQQNTEAFFGQGTRLTVV.

This clonotype was counted ten times or more. This chain links TRBV5-1 with TRBJ2-1; 13 bases map to TRBD2. Germline V lookup: CDR1 SGHRS, CDR2 YFSETQ. This CDR3 contains 18 residues. Losses at the gene ends were 4 bases for V and 0 bases for J; bases not matched to a gene: 7. CDR3 amino acids: CASSDPGLAGSSYNEQFF. The CDR3 DNA reads TGCGCCAGCAGCGATCCGGGACTAGCGGGAAGCTCCTACAATGAGCAGTTCTTC.

This clonotype was seen a handful of times. V usage is TRBV12-3 or TRBV12-4 and J usage is TRBJ1-3; D is unclear. The CDR3 is 14 amino acids. The V end was cut by 7 bases, the J end by 0 bases, with 10 bases between. The CDR3 here is CASNEQISGNTIYF. CDR3 sequence (DNA): TGTGCCAGCAATGAGCAGATCTCTGGAAACACCATATATTTT.